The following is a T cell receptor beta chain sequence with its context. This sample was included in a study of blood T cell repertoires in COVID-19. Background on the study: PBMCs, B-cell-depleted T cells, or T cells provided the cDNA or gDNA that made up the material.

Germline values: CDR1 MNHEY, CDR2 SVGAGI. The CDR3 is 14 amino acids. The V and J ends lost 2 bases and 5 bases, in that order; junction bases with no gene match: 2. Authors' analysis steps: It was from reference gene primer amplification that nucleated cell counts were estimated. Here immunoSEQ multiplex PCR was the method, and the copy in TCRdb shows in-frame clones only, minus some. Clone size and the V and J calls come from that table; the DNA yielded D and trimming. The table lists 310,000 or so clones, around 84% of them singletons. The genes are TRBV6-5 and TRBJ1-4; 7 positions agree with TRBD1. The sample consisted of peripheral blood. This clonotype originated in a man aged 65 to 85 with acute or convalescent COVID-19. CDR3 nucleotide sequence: TGTGCCAGCAGTTACGGGACAGTCAATGAAAAACTGTTTTTT. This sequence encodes CASSYGTVNEKLFF.